Described below is a single T cell receptor (beta chain) sequence and its context. Clones were read by immunoSEQ multiplex PCR, and TCRdb kept only the in-frame ones, dropping some. The sample shows some 400,000 clones, roughly 89% of them seen only once. This sample was included in a study of blood T cell repertoires in COVID-19. Study summary: T cells, B-cell-depleted T cells, or PBMCs supplied cDNA or gDNA.

Participants were aged about 18 to 90 years, lived in 24 US areas, and enrolled virtually. This CDR3 has 15 residues. V shed 10 bases and J 6 bases; nucleotides not matched to a gene: 12. Germline loops: CDR1 MGHRA, CDR2 YSYEKL. The source of this sequence is a woman in her twenties or thirties who had recovered from COVID-19. Source material: PBMCs or T cells enriched from blood (not recorded which). The chain links TRBV4-1 to TRBJ2-1; TRBD2 matches 10 bases. CDR3 amino acids: CATQKLAGVVNEQFF. The CDR3, as DNA: TGCGCCACCCAGAAGCTAGCGGGAGTTGTCAATGAGCAGTTCTTC.